Below, one T cell receptor (beta chain) is given with its context. A multiplex PCR was run with 60 Vbeta primers and 13 Jbeta primers. Sequencing was performed with immunoSEQ multiplex PCR; in TCRdb, only in-frame clones are kept and a portion is missing. In the table there are 140,000 to 150,000 clones, roughly 71% of which are singletons. The V gene's germline CDR1 is SGHTA and CDR2 FQGNSA. The junction had 5 bases not matched to a gene; V was cut back by 1 base and J by 3 bases. The length of the CDR3 is 15 residues. This record comes from a study of cytomegalovirus exposure and HLA in healthy donors.

The specimen sequenced was PBMCs. The chain is built from TRBV7-2 and TRBJ2-7; 8 nucleotides agree with TRBD2. The source of this sequence is a man aged 25 to 40 in good health and CMV-seronegative. DNA for the CDR3: TGTGCCAGCAGCTTAGTGAATCGGGAGGGCTACGAGCAGTACTTC. Protein product: CASSLVNREGYEQYF.